This T cell receptor beta chain came from a study of OX40 agonist ivuxolimab in advanced cancers. Study-level background: The dose-escalation cohort was approximately 80% male, with a mean age of about 56 years, ranging roughly 20 to 90. Patients achieving partial responses numbered three: one hepatocellular carcinoma case and two cutaneous melanoma cases.

From germline, CDR1 is SNHLY and CDR2 FYNNEI. There are 13 residues in the CDR3. V lost 6 bases, J lost 8 bases, and 14 bases lay in between. This clone was found once. Its target is unknown. The repertoire was sequenced with immunoSEQ multiplex PCR; TCRdb's copy has only in-frame clones and lacks some. The sample includes 68,000 or so clones, over 80% of them seen just once. The timepoints at which blood was sampled were baseline, cycle 4 day 1, and cycle 7 day 1. Study results and caveats: Those patients achieving a partial response at 0.1-3.0 mg/kg showed among the lowest clonal expansion.

This rearrangement joins TRBV2 to TRBJ2-1; D is possibly TRBD1 (5 bases). This specimen was CD4+ or CD8+ T cells sorted from blood, taken in a trial of the OX40 agonist ivuxolimab. The receptor's source is an adult with an advanced solid tumor such as melanoma, head and neck, liver or kidney cancer. In nucleotides, the CDR3 is TGTGCCAGCAGCCAACCCAGGGCTGATGAGCAGTTCTTC. Protein: CASSQPRADEQFF.